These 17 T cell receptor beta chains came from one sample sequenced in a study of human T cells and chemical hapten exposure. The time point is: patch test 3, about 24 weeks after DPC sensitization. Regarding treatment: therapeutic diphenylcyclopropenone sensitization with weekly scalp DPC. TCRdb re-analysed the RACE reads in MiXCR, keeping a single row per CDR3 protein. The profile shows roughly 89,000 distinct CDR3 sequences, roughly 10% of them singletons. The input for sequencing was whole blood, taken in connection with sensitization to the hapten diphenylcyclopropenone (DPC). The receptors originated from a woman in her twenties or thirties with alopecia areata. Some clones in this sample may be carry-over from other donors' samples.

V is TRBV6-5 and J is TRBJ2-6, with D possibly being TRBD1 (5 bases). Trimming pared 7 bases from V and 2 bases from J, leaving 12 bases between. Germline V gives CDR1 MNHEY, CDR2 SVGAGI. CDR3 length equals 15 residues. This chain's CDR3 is CASTTDTAGANVLTF. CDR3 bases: TGTGCCAGCACGACAGACACCGCTGGGGCCAACGTCCTGACTTTC.

The CDR3 DNA follows: TGTGCCTGGAGTGCCGGGACAGGGTTTTTTCGGCCCCAGCATTTT. Translating gives CAWSAGTGFFRPQHF. The chain uses TRBV30 and TRBJ1-5; 9 nucleotides agree with TRBD1. The V gene's germline CDR1 is GTSNPN and CDR2 SVGIG (reference sequence). CDR3 length equals 15 residues. V lost 1 base, J lost 9 bases, and 10 bases stayed unmatched.

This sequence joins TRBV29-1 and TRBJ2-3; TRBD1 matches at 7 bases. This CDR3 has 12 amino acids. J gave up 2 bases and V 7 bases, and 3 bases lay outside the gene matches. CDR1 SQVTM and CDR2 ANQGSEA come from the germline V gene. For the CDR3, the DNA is TGCAGCGCCGGGACAGTCACAGATACGCAGTATTTT. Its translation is CSAGTVTDTQYF.

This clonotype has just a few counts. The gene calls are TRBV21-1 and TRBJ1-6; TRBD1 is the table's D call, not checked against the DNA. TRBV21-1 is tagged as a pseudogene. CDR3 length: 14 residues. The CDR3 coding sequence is TGTGCCAGCATTTCGCCCCGGAGTAATTCACCCCTCCACTTT. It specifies CASISPRSNSPLHF.

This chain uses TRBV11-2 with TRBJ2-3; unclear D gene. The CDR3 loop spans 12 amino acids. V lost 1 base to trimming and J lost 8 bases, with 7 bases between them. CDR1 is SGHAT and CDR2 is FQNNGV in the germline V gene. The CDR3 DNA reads TGTGCCAGCAGCTTAGGTTGGGGTACGCAGTATTTT. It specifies CASSLGWGTQYF.

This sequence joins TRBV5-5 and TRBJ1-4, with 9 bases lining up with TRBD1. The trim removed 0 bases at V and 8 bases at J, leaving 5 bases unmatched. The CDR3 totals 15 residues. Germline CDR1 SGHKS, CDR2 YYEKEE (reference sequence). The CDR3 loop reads CASSLVWTGAEKLFF. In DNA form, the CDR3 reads TGTGCCAGCAGCTTGGTCTGGACAGGGGCCGAAAAACTGTTTTTT.

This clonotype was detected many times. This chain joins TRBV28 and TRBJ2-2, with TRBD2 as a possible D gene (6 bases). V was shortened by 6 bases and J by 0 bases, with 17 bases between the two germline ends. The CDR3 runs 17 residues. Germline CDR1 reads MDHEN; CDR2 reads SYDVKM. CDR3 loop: CASSPAGRTSNTGELFF. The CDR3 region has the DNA TGTGCCAGCAGCCCTGCCGGGAGAACCTCGAACACCGGGGAGCTGTTTTTT. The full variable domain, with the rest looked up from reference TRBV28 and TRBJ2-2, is DVKVTQSSRYLVKRTGEKVFLECVQDMDHENMFWYRQDPGLGLRLIYFSYDVKMKEKGDIPEGYSVSREKKERFSLILESASTNQTSMYLCASSPAGRTSNTGELFFGEGSRLTVL.

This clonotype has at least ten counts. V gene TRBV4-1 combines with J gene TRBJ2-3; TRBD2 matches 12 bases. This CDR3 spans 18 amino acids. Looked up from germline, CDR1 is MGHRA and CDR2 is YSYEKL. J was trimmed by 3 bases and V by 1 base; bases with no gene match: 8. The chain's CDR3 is CASSQVPLAGGITDTQYF. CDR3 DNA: TGCGCCAGCAGCCAAGTACCGCTAGCGGGGGGGATAACAGATACGCAGTATTTT.

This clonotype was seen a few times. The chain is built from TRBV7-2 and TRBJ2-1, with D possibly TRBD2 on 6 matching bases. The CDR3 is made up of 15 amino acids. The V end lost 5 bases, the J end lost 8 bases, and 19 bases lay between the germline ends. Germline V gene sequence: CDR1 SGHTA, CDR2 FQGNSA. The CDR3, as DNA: TGTGCCAGCAGCCCCAACCAACTAGCAACGGATGAGCAGTTCTTC. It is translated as CASSPNQLATDEQFF.

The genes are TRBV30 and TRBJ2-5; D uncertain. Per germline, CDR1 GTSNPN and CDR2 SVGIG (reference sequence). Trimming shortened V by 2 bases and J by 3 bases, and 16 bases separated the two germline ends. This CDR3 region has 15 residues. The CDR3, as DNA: TGTGCCTGGAGTCTCCGTCCGACGGCTAAAGAGACCCAGTACTTC. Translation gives CAWSLRPTAKETQYF.

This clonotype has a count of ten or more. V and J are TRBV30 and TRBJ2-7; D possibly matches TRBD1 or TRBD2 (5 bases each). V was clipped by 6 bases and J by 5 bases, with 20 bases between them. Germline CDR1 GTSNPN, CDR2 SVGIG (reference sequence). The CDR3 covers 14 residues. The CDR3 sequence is CACVERGFMHEQYF. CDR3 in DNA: TGTGCCTGTGTTGAGAGGGGATTTATGCACGAGCAGTACTTC.

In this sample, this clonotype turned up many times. The CDR3 loop is CASSYSIRERNSYEQYF. The CDR3 nucleotides are TGTGCCAGCAGTTACTCGATAAGGGAGAGGAACTCCTACGAGCAGTACTTC. The genes are TRBV6-2 or TRBV6-3 and TRBJ2-7, with D possibly matching TRBD2 (5 bases). Germline assignment: CDR1 MNHEY and CDR2 SVGEGT. CDR3 length equals 17 residues. V was pared by 0 bases and J by 0 bases, with 15 bases between.

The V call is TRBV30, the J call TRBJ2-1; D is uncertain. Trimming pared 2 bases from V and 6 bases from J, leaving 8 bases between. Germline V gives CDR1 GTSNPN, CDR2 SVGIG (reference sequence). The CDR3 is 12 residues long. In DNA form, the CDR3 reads TGTGCCTGGAGTCCGGGCAGCAATGAGCAGTTCTTC. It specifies CAWSPGSNEQFF.

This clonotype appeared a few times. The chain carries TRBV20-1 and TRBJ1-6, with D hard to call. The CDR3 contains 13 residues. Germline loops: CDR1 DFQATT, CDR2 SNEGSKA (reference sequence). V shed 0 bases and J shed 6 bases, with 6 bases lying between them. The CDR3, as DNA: TGCAGTGCTAGAGATTTCCCTAATTCACCCCTCCACTTT. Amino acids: CSARDFPNSPLHF.

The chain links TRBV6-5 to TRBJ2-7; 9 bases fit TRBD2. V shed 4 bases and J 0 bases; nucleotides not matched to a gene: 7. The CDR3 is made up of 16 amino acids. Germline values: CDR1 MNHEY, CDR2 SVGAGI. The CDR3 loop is CASSLSGLARSYEQYF. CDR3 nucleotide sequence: TGTGCCAGCAGTTTATCTGGACTAGCGCGCTCCTACGAGCAGTACTTC.

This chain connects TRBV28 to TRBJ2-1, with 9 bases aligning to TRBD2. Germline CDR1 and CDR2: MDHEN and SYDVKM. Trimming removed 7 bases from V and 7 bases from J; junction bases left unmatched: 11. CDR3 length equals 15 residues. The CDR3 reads CASTVAGGPGNEQFF. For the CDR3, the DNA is TGTGCCAGCACCGTTGCGGGGGGGCCGGGAAATGAGCAGTTCTTC.

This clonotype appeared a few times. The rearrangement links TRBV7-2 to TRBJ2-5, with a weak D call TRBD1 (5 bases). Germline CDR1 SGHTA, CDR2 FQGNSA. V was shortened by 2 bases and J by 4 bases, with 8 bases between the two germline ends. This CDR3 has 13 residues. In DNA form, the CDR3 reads TGTGCCAGCAGCTTATCAGGGATAGAGACCCAGTACTTC. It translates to CASSLSGIETQYF.